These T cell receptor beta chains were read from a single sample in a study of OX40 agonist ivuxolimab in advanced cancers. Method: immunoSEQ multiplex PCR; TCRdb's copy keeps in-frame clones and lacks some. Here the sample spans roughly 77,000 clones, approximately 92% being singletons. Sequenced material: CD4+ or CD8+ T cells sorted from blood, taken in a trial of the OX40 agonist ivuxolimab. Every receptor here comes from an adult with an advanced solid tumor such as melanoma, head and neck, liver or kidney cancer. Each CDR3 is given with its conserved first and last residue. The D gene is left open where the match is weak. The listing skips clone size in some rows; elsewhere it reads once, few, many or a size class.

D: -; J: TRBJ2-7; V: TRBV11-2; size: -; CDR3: CASSSGVSYEQYF; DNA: TGTGCCAGCAGCTCTGGGGTCTCCTACGAGCAGTACTTC
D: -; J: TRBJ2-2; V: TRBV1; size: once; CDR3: CTSSQALRDRGHGTGELFF; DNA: TGCACCAGCAGCCAAGCCCTCCGGGACAGGGGGCATGGCACCGGGGAGCTGTTTTTT
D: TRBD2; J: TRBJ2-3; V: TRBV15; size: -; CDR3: CATSREGLAGGPITDTQYF; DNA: TGTGCCACCAGCAGGGAGGGACTAGCGGGGGGGCCTATCACAGATACGCAGTATTTT
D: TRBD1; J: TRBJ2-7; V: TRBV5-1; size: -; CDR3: CASSLALVVGRAQGQGTYEQYF; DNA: TGCGCCAGCAGCTTGGCCCTCGTCGTCGGGCGCGCGCAGGGACAGGGAACCTACGAGCAGTACTTC
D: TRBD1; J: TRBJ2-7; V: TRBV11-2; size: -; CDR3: CASSPGQGREQYF; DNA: TGTGCCAGCAGCCCGGGACAGGGAAGAGAGCAGTACTTC
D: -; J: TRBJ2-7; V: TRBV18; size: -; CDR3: CASSPEAYEQYF; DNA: TGTGCCAGCTCACCAGAAGCCTACGAGCAGTACTTC
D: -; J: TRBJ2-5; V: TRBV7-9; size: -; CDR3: CASSSQETQYF; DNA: TGTGCCAGCAGCTCCCAGGAGACCCAGTACTTC
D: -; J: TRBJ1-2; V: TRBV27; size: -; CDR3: CASSPRQESGYTF; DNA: TGTGCCAGCAGTCCTCGACAGGAGTCTGGCTACACCTTC
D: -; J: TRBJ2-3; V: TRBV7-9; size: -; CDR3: CASSNTPGRTERTDTQYF; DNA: TGTGCCAGCAGCAATACTCCCGGGAGGACAGAACGCACAGATACGCAGTATTTT
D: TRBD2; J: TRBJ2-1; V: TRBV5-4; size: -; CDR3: CASSLAPTSGSSNEQFF; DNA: TGTGCCAGCAGCTTGGCCCCGACTAGCGGGAGTTCTAATGAGCAGTTCTTC
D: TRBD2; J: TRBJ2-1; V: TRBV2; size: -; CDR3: CASNDIAGGFNEQFF; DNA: TGTGCCAGCAATGATATAGCGGGGGGGTTCAATGAGCAGTTCTTC
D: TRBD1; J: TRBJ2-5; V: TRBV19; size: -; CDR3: CASSTGTGDGETQYF; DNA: TGTGCCAGTAGTACCGGGACAGGGGATGGCGAGACCCAGTACTTC
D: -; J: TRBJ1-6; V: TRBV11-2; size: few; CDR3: CASSRESSPLHF; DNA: TGTGCCAGCAGCCGGGAGTCTTCACCCCTCCACTTT
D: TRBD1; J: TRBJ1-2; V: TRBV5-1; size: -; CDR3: CASSLGQGTNYGYTF; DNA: TGCGCCAGCAGCTTGGGACAGGGGACTAACTATGGCTACACCTTC
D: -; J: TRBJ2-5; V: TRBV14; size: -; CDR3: CASSPTGLSRMETQYF; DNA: TGTGCCAGCAGTCCAACGGGGCTAAGCCGTATGGAGACCCAGTACTTC
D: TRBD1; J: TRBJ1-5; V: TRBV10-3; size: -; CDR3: CAISDAGQTLNQPQHF; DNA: TGTGCCATCAGTGACGCGGGACAGACCCTCAATCAGCCCCAGCATTTT
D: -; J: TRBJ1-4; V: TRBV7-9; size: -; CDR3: CASSSARATNEKLFF; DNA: TGTGCCAGCAGCTCGGCTAGAGCAACTAATGAAAAACTGTTTTTT
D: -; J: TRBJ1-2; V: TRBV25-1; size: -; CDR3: CASSEYRGDGYTF; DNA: TGTGCCAGCAGTGAATATCGGGGGGACGGCTACACCTTC
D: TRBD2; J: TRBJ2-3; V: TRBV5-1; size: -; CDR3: CASRPGLASDTQYF; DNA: TGCGCCAGCAGACCGGGACTAGCGTCAGATACGCAGTATTTT
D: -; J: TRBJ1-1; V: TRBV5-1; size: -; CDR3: CASSRTEQNTEAFF; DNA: TGCGCCAGCAGCCGGACAGAACAGAACACTGAAGCTTTCTTT
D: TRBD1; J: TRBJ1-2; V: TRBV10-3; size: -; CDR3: CAISAGTGEYYGYTF; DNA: TGTGCCATCAGTGCGGGGACAGGGGAATACTATGGCTACACCTTC
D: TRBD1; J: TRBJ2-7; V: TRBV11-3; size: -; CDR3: CASSYGQGAYSGYEQYF; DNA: TGTGCCAGCAGCTATGGACAGGGGGCTTATTCTGGGTACGAGCAGTACTTC
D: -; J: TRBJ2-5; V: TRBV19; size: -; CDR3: CASSTGGAGASQETQYF; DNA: TGTGCCAGTAGCACCGGCGGGGCAGGGGCCTCCCAAGAGACCCAGTACTTC
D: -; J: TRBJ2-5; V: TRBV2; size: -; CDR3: CASSRDLEETQYF; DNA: TGTGCCAGCAGTCGGGACCTAGAAGAGACCCAGTACTTC
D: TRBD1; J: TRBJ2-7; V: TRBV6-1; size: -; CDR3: CASSEIGTGIYEQYF; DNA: TGTGCCAGCAGTGAAATCGGGACAGGTATTTACGAGCAGTACTTC
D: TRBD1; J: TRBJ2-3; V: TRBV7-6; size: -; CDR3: CASGEWGQGKDTQYF; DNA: TGTGCCAGCGGAGAATGGGGACAGGGTAAAGATACGCAGTATTTT
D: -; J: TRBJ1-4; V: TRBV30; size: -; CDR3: CAWSSGGTTNEKLFF; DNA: TGTGCCTGGAGTTCCGGCGGGACAACTAATGAAAAACTGTTTTTT
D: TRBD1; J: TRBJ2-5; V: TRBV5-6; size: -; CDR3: CASSGRDRGRGETQYF; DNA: TGTGCCAGCAGCGGCCGGGACAGGGGGCGCGGAGAGACCCAGTACTTC
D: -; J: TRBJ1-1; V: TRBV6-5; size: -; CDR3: CASSYSWGALDTEAFF; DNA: TGTGCCAGCAGTTACTCGTGGGGGGCGCTTGACACTGAAGCTTTCTTT
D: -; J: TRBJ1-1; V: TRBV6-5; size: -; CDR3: CASSWEGRGTEAFF; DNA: TGTGCCAGCAGTTGGGAGGGGAGAGGTACTGAAGCTTTCTTT
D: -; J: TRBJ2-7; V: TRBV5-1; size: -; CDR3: CASSSAPPTTEQYF; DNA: TGCGCCAGCAGCTCTGCCCCCCCAACTACAGAGCAGTACTTC
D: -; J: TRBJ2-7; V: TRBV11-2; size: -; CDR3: CASQHVPPEQYF; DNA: TGTGCCAGCCAACACGTCCCCCCCGAGCAGTACTTC
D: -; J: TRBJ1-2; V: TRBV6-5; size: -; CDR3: CASSYFGTYGYTF; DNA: TGTGCCAGCAGTTACTTCGGGACATACGGCTACACCTTC
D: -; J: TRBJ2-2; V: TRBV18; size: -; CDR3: CASSHRDQNTGELFF; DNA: TGTGCCAGCTCCCACAGGGATCAGAACACCGGGGAGCTGTTTTTT
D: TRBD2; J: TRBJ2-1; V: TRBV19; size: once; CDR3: CASSMGREGRGNEQFF; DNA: TGTGCCAGTAGTATGGGCCGGGAGGGCCGTGGGAATGAGCAGTTCTTC
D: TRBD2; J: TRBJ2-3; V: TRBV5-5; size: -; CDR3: CASSPLEYGGTDTQYF; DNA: TGTGCCAGCAGCCCACTCGAATACGGGGGGACAGATACGCAGTATTTT
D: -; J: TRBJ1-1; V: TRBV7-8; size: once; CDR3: CASSLGVLGQSGEAFF; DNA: TGTGCCAGCAGCTTAGGAGTTCTAGGACAGTCGGGTGAAGCTTTCTTT
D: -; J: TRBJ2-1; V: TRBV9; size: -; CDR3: CASSVWGSSYNEQFF; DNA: TGTGCCAGCAGCGTATGGGGGAGCTCCTACAATGAGCAGTTCTTC
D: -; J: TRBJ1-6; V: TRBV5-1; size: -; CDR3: CASSLDVSRRYNSPLHF; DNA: TGCGCCAGCAGCTTGGACGTCTCCCGGAGATATAATTCACCCCTCCACTTT
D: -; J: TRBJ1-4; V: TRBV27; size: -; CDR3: CASRRRGTNEKLFF; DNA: TGTGCCAGCAGGCGAAGGGGGACTAATGAAAAACTGTTTTTT
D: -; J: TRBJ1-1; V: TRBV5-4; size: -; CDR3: CASSLGPNTEAFF; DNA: TGTGCCAGCAGCTTGGGCCCAAACACTGAAGCTTTCTTT
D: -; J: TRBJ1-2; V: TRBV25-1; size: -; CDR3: CASSNHYGYTF; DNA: TGTGCCAGCAGTAATCACTATGGCTACACCTTC
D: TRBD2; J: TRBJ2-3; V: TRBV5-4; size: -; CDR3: CASSRGGDLPNTDTQYF; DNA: TGTGCCAGCAGCCGCGGGGGTGACCTCCCAAACACAGATACGCAGTATTTT
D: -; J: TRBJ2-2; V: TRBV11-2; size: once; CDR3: CASRGGSSTGELFF; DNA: TGTGCCAGCAGGGGGGGCTCGAGCACCGGGGAGCTGTTTTTT
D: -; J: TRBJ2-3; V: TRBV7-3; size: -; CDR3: CASSPLSGAPDTQYF; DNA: TGTGCCAGCAGCCCCCTTTCCGGGGCCCCAGATACGCAGTATTTT
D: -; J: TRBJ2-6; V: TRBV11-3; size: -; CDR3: CASSSGLSIGAANVLTF; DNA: TGTGCCAGCAGCTCTGGCCTTAGTATAGGAGCGGCCAACGTCCTGACTTTC
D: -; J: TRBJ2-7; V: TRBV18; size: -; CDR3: CASSPGGGLSYEQYF; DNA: TGTGCCAGCTCACCCGGAGGGGGACTCTCCTACGAGCAGTACTTC
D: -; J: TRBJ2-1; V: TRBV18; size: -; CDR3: CASSPGTQKEQFF; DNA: TGTGCCAGCTCACCCGGGACTCAAAAAGAGCAGTTCTTC
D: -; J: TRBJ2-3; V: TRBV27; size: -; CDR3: CASSPQAAMDTQYF; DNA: TGTGCCAGCAGTCCCCAGGCGGCAATGGATACGCAGTATTTT
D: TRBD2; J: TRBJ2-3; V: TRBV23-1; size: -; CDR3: CAIGGERGGSDTQYF; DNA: TGCGCCATCGGCGGGGAGCGGGGGGGATCAGATACGCAGTATTTT
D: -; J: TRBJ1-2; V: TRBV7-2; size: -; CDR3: CASSLISNPDPYGYTF; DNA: TGTGCCAGCAGCTTAATCTCGAATCCGGATCCCTATGGCTACACCTTC